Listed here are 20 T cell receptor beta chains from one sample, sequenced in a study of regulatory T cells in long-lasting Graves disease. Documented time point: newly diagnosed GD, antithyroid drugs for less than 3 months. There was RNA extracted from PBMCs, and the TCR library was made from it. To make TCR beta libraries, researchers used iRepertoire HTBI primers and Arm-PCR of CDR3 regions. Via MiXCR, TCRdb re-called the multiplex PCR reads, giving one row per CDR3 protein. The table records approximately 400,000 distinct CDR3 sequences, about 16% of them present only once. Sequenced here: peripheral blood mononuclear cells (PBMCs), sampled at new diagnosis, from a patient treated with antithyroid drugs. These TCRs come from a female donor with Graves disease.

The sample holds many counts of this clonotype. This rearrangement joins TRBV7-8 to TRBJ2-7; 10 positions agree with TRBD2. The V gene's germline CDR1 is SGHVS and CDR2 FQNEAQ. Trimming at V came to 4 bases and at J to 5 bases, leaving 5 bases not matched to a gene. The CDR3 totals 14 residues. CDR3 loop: CASSSGTSVHEQYF. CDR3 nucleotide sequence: TGTGCCAGCAGCTCCGGGACTAGCGTACACGAGCAGTACTTC. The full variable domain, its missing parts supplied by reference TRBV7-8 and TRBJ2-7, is GAGVSQSPRYKVAKRGQDVALRCDPISGHVSLFWYQQALGQGPEFLTYFQNEAQLDKSGLPSDRFFAERPEGSVSTLKIQRTQQEDSAVYLCASSSGTSVHEQYFGPGTRLTVT.

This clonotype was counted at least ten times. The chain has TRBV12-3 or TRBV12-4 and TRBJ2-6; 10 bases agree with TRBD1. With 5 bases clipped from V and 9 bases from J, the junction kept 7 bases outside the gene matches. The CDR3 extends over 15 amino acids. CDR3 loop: CASSPGQGGSNVLTF. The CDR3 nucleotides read TGTGCCAGCAGTCCCGGACAGGGGGGGAGCAACGTCCTGACTTTC.

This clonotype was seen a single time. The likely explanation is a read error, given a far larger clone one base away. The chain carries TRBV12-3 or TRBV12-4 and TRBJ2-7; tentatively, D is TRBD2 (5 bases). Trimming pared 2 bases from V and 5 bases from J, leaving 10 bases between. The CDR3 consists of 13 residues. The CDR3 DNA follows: TGTGCCAGCAGTTTACTTCCAGCGGACGAGCAGTACTTC. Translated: CASSLLPADEQYF.

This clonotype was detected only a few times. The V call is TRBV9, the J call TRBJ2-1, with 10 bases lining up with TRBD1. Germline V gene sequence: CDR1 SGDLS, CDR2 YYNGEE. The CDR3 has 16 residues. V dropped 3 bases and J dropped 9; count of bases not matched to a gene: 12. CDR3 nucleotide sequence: TGTGCCAGCAGCGGACGTAGGGACAGGGGTATAGGTGAGCAGTTCTTC. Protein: CASSGRRDRGIGEQFF.

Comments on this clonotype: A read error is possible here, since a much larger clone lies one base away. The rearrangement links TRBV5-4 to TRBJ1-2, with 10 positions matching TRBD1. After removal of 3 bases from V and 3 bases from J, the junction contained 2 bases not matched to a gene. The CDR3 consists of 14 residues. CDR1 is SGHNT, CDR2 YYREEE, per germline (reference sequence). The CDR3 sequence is CASSSGTGDYGYTF. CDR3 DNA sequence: TGTGCCAGCAGCTCCGGGACAGGGGACTATGGCTACACCTTC.

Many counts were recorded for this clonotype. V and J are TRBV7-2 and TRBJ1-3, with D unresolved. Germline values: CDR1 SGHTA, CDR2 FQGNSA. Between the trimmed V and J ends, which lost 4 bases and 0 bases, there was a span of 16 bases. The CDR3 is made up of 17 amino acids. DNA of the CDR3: TGTGCCAGCAGCTCCTGGGCTCCGGGGAGCTCTGGAAACACCATATATTTT. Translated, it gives CASSSWAPGSSGNTIYF.

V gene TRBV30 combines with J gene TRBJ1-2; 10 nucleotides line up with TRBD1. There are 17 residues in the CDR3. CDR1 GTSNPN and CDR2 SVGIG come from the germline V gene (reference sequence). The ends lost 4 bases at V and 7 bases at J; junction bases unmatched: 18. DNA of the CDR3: TGTGCCTGGACTACGAAGAGGGGGGACAGGGGAAGATTTGGCTACACCTTC. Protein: CAWTTKRGDRGRFGYTF.

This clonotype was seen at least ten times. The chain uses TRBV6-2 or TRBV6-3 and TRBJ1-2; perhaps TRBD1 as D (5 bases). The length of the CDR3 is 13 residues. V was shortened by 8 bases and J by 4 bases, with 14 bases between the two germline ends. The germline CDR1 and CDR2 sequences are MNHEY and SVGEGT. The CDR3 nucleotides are TGTGCCAGCGGTCGGGACGGTGGCTATGGCTACACCTTC. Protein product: CASGRDGGYGYTF.

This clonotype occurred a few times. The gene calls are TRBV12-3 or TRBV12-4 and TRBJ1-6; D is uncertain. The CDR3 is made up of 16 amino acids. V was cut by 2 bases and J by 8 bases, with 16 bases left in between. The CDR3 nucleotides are TGTGCCAGCAGTTTACAGGCTTGGGGTAGGGATTCACCCCTCCACTTT. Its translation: CASSLQAWGRDSPLHF.

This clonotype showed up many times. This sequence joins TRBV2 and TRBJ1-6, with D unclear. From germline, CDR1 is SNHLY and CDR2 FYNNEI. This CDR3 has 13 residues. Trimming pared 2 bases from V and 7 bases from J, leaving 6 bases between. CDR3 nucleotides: TGTGCCAGCAGTGAACAGAGGAATTCACCCCTCCACTTT. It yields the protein CASSEQRNSPLHF.

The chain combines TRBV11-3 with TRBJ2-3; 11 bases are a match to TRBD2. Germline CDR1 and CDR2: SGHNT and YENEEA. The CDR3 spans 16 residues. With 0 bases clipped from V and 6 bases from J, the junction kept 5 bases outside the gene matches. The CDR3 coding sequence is TGTGCCAGCAGCTTAGAACTAGCGGGAGATTTTGATACGCAGTATTTT. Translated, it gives CASSLELAGDFDTQYF.

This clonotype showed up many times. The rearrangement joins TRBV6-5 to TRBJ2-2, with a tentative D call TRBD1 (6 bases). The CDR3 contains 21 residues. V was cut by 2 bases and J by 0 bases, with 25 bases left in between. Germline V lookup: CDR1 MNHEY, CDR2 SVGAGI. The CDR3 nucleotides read TGTGCCAGCAGTTACAAGAGAACCGGGACAAGGGGAAAACCGAACACCGGGGAGCTGTTTTTT. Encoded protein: CASSYKRTGTRGKPNTGELFF.

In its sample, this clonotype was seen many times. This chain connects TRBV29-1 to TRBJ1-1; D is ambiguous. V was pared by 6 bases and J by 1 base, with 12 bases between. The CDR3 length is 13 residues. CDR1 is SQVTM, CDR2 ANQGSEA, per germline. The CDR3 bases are TGCAGCGTCGTCCGGCGGGGGAACACTGAAGCTTTCTTT. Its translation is CSVVRRGNTEAFF. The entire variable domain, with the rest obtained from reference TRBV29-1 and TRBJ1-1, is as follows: SAVISQKPSRDICQRGTSLTIQCQVDSQVTMMFWYRQQPGQSLTLIATANQGSEATYESGFVIDKFPISRPNLTFSTLTVSNMSPEDSSIYLCSVVRRGNTEAFFGQGTRLTVV.

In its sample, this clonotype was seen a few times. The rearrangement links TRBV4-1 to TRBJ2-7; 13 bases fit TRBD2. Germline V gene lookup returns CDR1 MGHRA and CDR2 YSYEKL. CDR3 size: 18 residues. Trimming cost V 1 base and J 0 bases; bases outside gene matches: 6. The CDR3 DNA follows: TGCGCCAGCAGCCAAGCCCGGACTAGCGGGAGAAACTCCTACGAGCAGTACTTC. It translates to CASSQARTSGRNSYEQYF.

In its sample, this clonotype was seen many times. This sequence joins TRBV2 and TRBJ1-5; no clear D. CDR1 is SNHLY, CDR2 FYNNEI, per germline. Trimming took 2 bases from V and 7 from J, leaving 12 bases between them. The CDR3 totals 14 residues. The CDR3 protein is CASSEPAPGQPQHF. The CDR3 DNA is TGTGCCAGCAGTGAACCCGCCCCTGGACAGCCCCAGCATTTT.

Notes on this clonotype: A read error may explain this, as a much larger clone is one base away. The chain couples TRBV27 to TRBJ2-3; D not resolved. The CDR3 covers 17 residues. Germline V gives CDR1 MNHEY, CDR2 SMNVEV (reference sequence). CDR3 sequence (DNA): TGTGTCAGCAGTTTATCGATATCTTCCACTAGCACAGATACGCAGTATTTT. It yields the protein CVSSLSISSTSTDTQYF.

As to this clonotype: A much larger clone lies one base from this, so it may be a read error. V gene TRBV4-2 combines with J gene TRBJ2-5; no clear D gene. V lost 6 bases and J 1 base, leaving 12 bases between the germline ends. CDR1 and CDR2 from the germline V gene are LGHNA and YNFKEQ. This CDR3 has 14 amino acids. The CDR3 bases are TGTGCCAGCAGGGTGATAGATTCCCAAGAGACCCAGTACTTC. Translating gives CASRVIDSQETQYF.

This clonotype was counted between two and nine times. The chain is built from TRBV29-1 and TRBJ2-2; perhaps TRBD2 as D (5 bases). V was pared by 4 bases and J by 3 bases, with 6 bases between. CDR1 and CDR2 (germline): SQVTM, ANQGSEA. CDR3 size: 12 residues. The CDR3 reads CSVVEDTGELFF. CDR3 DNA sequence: TGCAGCGTTGTGGAGGACACCGGGGAGCTGTTTTTT.

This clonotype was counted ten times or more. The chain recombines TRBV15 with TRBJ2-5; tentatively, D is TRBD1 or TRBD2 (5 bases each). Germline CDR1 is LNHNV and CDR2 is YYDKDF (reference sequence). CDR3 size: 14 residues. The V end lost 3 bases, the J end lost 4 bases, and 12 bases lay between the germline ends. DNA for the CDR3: TGTGCCACCAGCAGGGAGCAGGGAGCAGAGACCCAGTACTTC. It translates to CATSREQGAETQYF.

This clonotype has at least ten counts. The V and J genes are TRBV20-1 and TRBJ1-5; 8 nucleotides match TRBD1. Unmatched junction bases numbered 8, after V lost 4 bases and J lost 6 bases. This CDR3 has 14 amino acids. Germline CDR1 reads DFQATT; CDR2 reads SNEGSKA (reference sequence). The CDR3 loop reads CSANPPGGSQPQHF. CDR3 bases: TGCAGTGCTAACCCGCCAGGGGGCAGTCAGCCCCAGCATTTT.